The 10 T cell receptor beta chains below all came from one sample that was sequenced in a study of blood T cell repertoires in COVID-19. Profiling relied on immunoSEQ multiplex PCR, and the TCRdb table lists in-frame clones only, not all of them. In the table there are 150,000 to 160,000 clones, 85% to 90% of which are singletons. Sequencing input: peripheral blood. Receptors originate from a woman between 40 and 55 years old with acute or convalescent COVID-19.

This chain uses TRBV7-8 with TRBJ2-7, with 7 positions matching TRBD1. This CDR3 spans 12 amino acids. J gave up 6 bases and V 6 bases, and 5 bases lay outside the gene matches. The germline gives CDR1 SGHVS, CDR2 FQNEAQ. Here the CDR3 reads CASSRGQPEQYF. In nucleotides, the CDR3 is TGTGCCAGCAGTCGGGGACAGCCCGAGCAGTACTTC.

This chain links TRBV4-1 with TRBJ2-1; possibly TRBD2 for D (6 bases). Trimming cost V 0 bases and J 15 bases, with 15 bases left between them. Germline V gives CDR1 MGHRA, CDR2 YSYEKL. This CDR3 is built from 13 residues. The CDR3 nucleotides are TGCGCCAGCAGCCAAGAGAACGGGAGATCTCCGTTCTTC. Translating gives CASSQENGRSPFF.

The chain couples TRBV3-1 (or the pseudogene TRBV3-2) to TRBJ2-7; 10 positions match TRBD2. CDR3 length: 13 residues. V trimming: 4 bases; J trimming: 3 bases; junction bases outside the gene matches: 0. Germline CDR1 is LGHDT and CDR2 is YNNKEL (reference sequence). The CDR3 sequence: CASSRLAGYEQYF. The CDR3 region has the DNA TGTGCCAGCAGCCGACTAGCGGGCTACGAGCAGTACTTC.

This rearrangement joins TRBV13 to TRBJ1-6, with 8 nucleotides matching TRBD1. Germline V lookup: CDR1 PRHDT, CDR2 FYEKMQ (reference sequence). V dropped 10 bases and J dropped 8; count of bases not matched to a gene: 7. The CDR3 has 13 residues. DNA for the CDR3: TGTGCCACCGCGGACAGGGTACATTCACCCCTCCACTTT. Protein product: CATADRVHSPLHF.

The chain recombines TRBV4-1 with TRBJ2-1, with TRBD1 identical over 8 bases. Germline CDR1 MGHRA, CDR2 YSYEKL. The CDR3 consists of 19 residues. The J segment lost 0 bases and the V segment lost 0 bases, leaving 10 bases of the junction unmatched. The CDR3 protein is CASSQEWDRPAPSYNEQFF. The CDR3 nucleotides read TGCGCCAGCAGCCAAGAGTGGGACAGGCCGGCCCCCTCCTACAATGAGCAGTTCTTC.

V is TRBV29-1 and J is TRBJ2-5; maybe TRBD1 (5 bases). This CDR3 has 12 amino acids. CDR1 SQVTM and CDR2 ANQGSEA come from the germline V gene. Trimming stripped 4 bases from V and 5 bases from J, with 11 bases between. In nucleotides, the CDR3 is TGCAGCGTTGGCGGCAGGGTCGAGACCCAGTACTTC. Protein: CSVGGRVETQYF.

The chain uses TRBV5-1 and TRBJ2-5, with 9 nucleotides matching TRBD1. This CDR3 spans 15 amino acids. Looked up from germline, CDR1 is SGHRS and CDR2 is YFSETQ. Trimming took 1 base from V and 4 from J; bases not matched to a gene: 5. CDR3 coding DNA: TGCGCCAGCAGCTTGCGGGGACAGGGCGGAGAGACCCAGTACTTC. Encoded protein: CASSLRGQGGETQYF. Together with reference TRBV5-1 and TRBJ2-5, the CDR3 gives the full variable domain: KAGVTQTPRYLIKTRGQQVTLSCSPISGHRSVSWYQQTPGQGLQFLFEYFSETQRNKGNFPGRFSGRQFSNSRSEMNVSTLELGDSALYLCASSLRGQGGETQYFGPGTRLLVL.

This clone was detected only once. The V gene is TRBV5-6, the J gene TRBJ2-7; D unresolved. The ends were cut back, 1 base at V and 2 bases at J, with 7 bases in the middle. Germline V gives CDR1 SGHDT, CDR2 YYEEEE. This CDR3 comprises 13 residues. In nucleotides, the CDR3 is TGTGCCAGCAGCTTGTCGCAGGCCTACGAGCAGTACTTC. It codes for CASSLSQAYEQYF.

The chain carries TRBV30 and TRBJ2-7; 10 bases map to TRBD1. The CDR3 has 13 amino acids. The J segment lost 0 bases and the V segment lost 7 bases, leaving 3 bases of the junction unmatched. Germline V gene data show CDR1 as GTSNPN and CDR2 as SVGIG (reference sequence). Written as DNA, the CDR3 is TGTGCCTTGACAGGGGGCGGCTCCTACGAGCAGTACTTC. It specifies CALTGGGSYEQYF.

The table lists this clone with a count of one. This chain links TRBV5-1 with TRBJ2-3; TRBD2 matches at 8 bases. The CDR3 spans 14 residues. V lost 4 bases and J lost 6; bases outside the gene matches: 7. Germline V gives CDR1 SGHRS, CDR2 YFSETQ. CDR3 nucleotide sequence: TGCGCCAGCAGCAATAGCGGGACGCGGGATACGCAGTATTTT. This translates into CASSNSGTRDTQYF.